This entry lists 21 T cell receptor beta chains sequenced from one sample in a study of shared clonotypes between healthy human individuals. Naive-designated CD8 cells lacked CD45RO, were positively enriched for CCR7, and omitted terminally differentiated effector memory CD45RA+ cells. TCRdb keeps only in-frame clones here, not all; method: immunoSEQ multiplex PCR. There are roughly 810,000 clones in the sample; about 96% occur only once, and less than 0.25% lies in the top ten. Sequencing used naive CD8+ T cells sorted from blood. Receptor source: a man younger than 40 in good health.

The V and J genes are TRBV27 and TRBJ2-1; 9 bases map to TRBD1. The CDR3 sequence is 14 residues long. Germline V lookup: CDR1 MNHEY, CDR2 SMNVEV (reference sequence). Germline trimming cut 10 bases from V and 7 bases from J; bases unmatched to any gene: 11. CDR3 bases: TGTGCCACCCTCCCGGGACAGGGTAGGAATGAGCAGTTCTTC. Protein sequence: CATLPGQGRNEQFF.

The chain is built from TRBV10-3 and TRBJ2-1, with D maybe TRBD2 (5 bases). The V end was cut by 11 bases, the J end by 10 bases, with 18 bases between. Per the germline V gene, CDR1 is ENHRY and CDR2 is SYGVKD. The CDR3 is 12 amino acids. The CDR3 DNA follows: TGTGCCCACGGGCTAGCCGGCCGGGAGCAGTTCTTC. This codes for CAHGLAGREQFF.

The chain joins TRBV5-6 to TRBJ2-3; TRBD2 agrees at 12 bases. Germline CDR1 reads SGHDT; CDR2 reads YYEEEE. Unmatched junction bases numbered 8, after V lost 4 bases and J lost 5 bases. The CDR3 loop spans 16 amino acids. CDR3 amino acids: CASSLGLAGLKDTQYF. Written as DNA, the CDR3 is TGTGCCAGCAGCCTCGGACTAGCGGGATTGAAAGATACGCAGTATTTT.

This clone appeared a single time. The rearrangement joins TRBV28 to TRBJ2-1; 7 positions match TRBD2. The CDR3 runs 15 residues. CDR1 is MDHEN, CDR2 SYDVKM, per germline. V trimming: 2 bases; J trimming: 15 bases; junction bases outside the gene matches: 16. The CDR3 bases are TGTGCCAGCAGTTTAATGTCTAGCGGAGGGGCCCTTCCGTTCTTC. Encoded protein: CASSLMSSGGALPFF.

The CDR3: CASSPSYPTTDTQYF. In DNA, the CDR3 is TGTGCCAGCAGCCCCAGTTATCCCACCACGGATACGCAGTATTTT. The chain uses TRBV7-9 and TRBJ2-3, with D hard to call. Germline CDR1 reads SEHNR; CDR2 reads FQNEAQ (reference sequence). The germline V and J ends were trimmed by 5 bases and 6 bases, with 18 bases remaining between them. The CDR3 runs to 15 residues. The full variable domain, its missing parts supplied by reference TRBV7-9 and TRBJ2-3, is DTGVSQNPRHKITKRGQNVTFRCDPISEHNRLYWYRQTLGQGPEFLTYFQNEAQLEKSRLLSDRFSAERPKGSFSTLEIQRTEQGDSAMYLCASSPSYPTTDTQYFGPGTRLTVL.

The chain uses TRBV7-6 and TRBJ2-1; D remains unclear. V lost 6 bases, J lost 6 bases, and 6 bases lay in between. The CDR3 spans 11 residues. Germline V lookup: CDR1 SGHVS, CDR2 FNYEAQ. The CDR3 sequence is CASRYGNEQFF. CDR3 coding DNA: TGTGCCAGCAGGTATGGCAATGAGCAGTTCTTC.

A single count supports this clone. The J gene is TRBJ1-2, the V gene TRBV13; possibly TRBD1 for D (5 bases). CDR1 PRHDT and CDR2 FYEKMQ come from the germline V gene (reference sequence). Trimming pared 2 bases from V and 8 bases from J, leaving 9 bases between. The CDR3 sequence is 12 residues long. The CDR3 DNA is TGTGCCAGCAGCTTAAACGGGGACGGCTACACCTTC. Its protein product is CASSLNGDGYTF. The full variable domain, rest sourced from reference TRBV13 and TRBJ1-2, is AAGVIQSPRHLIKEKRETATLKCYPIPRHDTVYWYQQGPGQDPQFLISFYEKMQSDKGSIPDRFSAQQFSDYHSELNMSSLELGDSALYFCASSLNGDGYTFGSGTRLTVV.

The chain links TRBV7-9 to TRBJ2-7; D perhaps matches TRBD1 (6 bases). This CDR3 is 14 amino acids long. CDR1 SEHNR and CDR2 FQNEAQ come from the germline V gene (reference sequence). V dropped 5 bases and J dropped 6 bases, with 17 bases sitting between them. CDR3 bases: TGTGCCAGCAGCCCTCACAGGGCCCCACTCGAGCAGTACTTC. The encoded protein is CASSPHRAPLEQYF.

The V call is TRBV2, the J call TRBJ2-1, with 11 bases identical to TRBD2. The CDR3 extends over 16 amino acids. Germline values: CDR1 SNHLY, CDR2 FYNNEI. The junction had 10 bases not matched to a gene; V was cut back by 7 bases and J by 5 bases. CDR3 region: CASNRVGTSGNNEQFF. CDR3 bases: TGTGCCAGCAACAGGGTTGGGACTAGCGGCAACAATGAGCAGTTCTTC.

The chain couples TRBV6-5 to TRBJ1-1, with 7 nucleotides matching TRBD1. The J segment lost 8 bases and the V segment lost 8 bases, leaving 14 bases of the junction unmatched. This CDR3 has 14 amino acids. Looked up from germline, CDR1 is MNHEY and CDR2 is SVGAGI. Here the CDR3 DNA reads TGTGCCAGCGGAAAGACAGGGCCTTCCTCCGAAGCTTTCTTT. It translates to CASGKTGPSSEAFF.

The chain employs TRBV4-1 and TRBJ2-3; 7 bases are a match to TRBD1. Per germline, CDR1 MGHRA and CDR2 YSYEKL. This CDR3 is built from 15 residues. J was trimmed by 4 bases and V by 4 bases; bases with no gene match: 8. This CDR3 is CASSLDREGADTQYF. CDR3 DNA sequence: TGCGCCAGCAGCCTCGACAGGGAAGGCGCAGATACGCAGTATTTT.

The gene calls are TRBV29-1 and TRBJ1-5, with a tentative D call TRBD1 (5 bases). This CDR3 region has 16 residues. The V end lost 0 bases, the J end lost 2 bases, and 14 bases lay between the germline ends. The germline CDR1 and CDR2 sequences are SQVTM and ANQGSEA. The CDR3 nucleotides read TGCAGCGTTGAAGATGGGGAACAGGTGCGCAATCAGCCCCAGCATTTT. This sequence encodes CSVEDGEQVRNQPQHF.

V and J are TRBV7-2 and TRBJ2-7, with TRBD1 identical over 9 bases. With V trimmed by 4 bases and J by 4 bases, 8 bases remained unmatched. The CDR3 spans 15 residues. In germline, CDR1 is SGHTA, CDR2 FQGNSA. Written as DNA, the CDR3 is TGTGCCAGCAGCTCCCCGGGACAGGGTATGTACGAGCAGTACTTC. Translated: CASSSPGQGMYEQYF. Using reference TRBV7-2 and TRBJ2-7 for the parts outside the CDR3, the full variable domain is GAGVSQSPSNKVTEKGKDVELRCDPISGHTALYWYRQSLGQGLEFLIYFQGNSAPDKSGLPSDRFSAERTGGSVSTLTIQRTQQEDSAVYLCASSSPGQGMYEQYFGPGTRLTVT.

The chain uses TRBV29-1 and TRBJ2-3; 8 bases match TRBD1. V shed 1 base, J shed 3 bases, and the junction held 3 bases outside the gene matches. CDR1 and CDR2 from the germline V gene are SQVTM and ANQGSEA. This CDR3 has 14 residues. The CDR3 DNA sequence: TGCAGCGTTGAAGGGACAGGGAGGACAGATACGCAGTATTTT. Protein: CSVEGTGRTDTQYF.

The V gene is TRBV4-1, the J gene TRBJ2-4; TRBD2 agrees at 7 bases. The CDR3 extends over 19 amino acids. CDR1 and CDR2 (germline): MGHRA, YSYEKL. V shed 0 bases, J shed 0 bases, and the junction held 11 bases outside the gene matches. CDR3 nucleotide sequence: TGCGCCAGCAGCCAAGATCGGTTGGGGAGGGCGATAGCCAAAAACATTCAGTACTTC. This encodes CASSQDRLGRAIAKNIQYF.

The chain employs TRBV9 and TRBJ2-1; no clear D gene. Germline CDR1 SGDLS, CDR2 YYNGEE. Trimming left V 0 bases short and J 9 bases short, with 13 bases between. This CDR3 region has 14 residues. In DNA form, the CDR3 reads TGTGCCAGCAGCGTAGGTGGCCCTCCCACTGAGCAGTTCTTC. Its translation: CASSVGGPPTEQFF.

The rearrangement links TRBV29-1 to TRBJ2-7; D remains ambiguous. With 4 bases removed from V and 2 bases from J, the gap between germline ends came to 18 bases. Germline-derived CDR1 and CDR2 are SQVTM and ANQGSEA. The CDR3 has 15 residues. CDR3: CSVVQQARRPYEQYF. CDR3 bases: TGCAGCGTTGTCCAGCAGGCCAGGCGCCCCTACGAGCAGTACTTC.

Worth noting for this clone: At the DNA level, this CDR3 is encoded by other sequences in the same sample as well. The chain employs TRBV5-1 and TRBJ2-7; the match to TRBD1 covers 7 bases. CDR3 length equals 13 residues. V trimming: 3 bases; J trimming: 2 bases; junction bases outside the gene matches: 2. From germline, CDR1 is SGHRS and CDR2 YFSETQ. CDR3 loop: CASSSDRAYEQYF. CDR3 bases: TGCGCCAGCAGCTCAGACAGGGCCTACGAGCAGTACTTC.

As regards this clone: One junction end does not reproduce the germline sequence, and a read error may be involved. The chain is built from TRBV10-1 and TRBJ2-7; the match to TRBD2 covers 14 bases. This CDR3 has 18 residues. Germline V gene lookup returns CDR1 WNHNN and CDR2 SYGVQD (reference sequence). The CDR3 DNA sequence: TGCGCCACCAGTCCCGGGACTAGCGGGAGAGGTTTATCCTACGAGCAGTACTTC. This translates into CATSPGTSGRGLSYEQYF.

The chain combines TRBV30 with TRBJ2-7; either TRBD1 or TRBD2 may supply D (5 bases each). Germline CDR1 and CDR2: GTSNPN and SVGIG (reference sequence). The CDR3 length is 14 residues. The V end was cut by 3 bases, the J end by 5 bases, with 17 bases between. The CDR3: CAWRGAAGFHEQYF. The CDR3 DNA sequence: TGTGCCTGGAGGGGAGCGGCAGGGTTTCACGAGCAGTACTTC.

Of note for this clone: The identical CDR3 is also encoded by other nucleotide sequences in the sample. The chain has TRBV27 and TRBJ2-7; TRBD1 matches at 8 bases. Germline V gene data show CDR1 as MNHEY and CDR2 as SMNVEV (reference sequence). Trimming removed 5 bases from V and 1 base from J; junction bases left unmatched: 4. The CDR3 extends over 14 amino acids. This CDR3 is CASSLGQASYEQYF. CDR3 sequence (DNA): TGTGCCAGCAGTCTGGGACAGGCTTCCTACGAGCAGTACTTC.